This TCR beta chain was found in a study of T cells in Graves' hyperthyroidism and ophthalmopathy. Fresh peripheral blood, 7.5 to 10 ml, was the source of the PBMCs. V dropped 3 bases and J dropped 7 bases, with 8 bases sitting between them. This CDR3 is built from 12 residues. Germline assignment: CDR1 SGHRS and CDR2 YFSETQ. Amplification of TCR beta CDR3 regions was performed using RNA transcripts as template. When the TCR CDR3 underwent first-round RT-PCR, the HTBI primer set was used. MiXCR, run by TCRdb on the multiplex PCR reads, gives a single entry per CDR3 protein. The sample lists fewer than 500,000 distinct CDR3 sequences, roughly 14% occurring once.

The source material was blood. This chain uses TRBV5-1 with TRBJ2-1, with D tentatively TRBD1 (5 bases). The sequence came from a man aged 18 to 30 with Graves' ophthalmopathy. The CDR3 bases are TGCGCCAGCAGCTGGGGCTCGAATGAGCAGTTCTTC. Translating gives CASSWGSNEQFF. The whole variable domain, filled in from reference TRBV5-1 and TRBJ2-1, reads KAGVTQTPRYLIKTRGQQVTLSCSPISGHRSVSWYQQTPGQGLQFLFEYFSETQRNKGNFPGRFSGRQFSNSRSEMNVSTLELGDSALYLCASSWGSNEQFFGPGTRLTVL.